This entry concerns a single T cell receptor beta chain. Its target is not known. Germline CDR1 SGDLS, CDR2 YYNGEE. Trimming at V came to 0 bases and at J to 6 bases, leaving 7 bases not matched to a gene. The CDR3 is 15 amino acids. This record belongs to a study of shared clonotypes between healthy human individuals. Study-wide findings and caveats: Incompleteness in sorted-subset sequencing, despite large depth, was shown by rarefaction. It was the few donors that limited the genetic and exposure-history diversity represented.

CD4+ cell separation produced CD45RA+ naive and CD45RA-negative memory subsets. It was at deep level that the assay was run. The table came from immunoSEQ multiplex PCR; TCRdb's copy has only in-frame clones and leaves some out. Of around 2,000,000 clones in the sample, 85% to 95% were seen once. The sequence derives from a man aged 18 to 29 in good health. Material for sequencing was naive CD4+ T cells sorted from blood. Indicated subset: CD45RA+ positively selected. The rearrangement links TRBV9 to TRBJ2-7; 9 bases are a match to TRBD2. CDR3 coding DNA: TGTGCCAGCAGCGTAGATTCTAGCGGGGCGGCCGAGCAGTACTTC. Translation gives CASSVDSSGAAEQYF.